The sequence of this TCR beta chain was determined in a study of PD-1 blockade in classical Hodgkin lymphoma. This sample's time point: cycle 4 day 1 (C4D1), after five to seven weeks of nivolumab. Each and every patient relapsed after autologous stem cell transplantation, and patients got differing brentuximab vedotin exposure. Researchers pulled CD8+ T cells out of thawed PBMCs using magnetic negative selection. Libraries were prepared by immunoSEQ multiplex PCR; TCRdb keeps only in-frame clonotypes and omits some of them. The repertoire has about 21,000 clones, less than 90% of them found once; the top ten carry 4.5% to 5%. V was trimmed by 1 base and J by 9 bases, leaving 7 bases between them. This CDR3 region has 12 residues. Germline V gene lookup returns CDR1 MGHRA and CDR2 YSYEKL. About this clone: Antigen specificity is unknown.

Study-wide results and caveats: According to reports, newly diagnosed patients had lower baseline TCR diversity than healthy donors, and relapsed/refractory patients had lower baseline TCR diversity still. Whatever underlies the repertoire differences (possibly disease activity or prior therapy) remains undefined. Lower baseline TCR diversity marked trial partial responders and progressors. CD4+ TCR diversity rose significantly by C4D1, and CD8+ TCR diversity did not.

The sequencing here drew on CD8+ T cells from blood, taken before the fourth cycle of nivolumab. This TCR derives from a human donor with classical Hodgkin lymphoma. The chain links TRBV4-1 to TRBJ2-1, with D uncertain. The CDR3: CASSQAWTEQFF. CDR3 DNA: TGCGCCAGCAGCCAAGCCTGGACTGAGCAGTTCTTC.